This entry lists 8 T cell receptor beta chains sequenced from one sample in a study of CD8+ T cells in alopecia areata (dated by TCRdb to 2016 to 2019). This specimen's time point label, per the study, means: around 4 weeks on oral tofacitinib. The sample's treatment or condition label, in plain terms: oral pan-JAK inhibitor, 5-10 mg twice daily. Library generation was performed with the immunoSEQ multiplex PCR assay. For TCR sequencing, RNA was extracted from every sample and reverse transcribed into cDNA to serve as template. The source is immuneACCESS, and TCRdb retained only in-frame sequences with V and J called. Part of the clones is not carried over; for the studies checked, unresolved V genes explain less than half of this, and the remainder is unexplained. The sample yields 100,000 to 150,000 clones; around 58% were counted once. The leading ten clones occupy approximately 31% of the sample.

The sample was CD8+ T cells sorted from blood, taken at week 4, from a patient treated with tofacitinib. Receptor source: a human donor with alopecia areata.

The V gene is TRBV28, the J gene TRBJ2-3; D is unresolved. CDR1 and CDR2 from the germline V gene are MDHEN and SYDVKM. This CDR3 region has 12 residues. V shed 1 base and J shed 5 bases, with 4 bases lying between them. CDR3 sequence reads: CASSLSEDTQYF. In nucleotides, the CDR3 is TGTGCCAGCAGTTTATCTGAAGATACGCAGTATTTT.

This CDR3 reads CSVIPRTSGNTDTQYF. CDR3 DNA: TGCAGCGTCATCCCGCGGACTAGCGGGAACACAGATACGCAGTATTTT. The chain couples TRBV29-1 to TRBJ2-3; 12 bases map to TRBD2. The CDR3 extends over 16 amino acids. The V gene end was trimmed by 6 bases and the J gene end by 2 bases; junction bases not matched to a gene: 9. The germline V gene encodes CDR1 SQVTM and CDR2 ANQGSEA.

This chain joins TRBV4-1 and TRBJ2-5; the D is unclear. With 0 bases removed from V and 3 bases from J, the gap between germline ends came to 8 bases. Germline V lookup: CDR1 MGHRA, CDR2 YSYEKL. The length of the CDR3 is 14 residues. CDR3: CASSQEGREETQYF. DNA for the CDR3: TGCGCCAGCAGCCAAGAGGGCCGGGAAGAGACCCAGTACTTC.

A remark on this clone: Relative to the germline gene, one junction end is altered; a read error may explain this. V gene TRBV7-7 combines with J gene TRBJ2-2; no definite D call. Germline V gene data show CDR1 as SSHAT and CDR2 as FNYEAQ (reference sequence). The CDR3 runs 13 residues. DNA of the CDR3: TGTGCTAGCAGCTTAGGACCCACCGGGGAGCTGTTTTTT. It codes for CASSLGPTGELFF.

The chain joins TRBV30 to TRBJ2-7; TRBD1 matches 8 bases. The CDR3 is 15 residues long. Germline V lookup: CDR1 GTSNPN, CDR2 SVGIG (reference sequence). V shed 0 bases, J shed 3 bases, and the junction held 7 bases outside the gene matches. The CDR3 loop reads CAWSVGTGDLYEQYF. As DNA, the CDR3 is TGTGCCTGGAGTGTGGGGACAGGTGACCTCTACGAGCAGTACTTC.

V usage is TRBV6-5 and J usage is TRBJ1-1; TRBD1 might be the D (6 bases). There are 15 residues in the CDR3. The V end lost 6 bases, the J end lost 6 bases, and 20 bases lay between the germline ends. The germline CDR1 and CDR2 sequences are MNHEY and SVGAGI. The CDR3 reads CASSDPTGTFAEAFF. The DNA for the CDR3 is TGTGCCAGCAGCGACCCAACCGGGACATTCGCTGAAGCTTTCTTT.

The J gene is TRBJ1-2, the V gene TRBV29-1; no clear D. There are 14 residues in the CDR3. Germline V gives CDR1 SQVTM, CDR2 ANQGSEA. V shed 6 bases and J shed 4 bases, with 18 bases lying between them. CDR3 coding DNA: TGCAGCGTCCAGAACCCCGGACGGACCTATGGCTACACCTTC. It specifies CSVQNPGRTYGYTF.

This clone has a handful of counts. The rearrangement links TRBV27 to TRBJ2-7; D perhaps matches TRBD1 (5 bases). CDR3 length: 14 residues. Germline V gives CDR1 MNHEY, CDR2 SMNVEV (reference sequence). Trimming stripped 3 bases from V and 3 bases from J, with 12 bases between. The CDR3 bases are TGTGCCAGCAGTTTGTCAGGGCGTCGCTACGAGCAGTACTTC. This codes for CASSLSGRRYEQYF.